A selection of T cell receptor beta chains follows, all from one sample in a study of regulatory T cells. Here immunoSEQ multiplex PCR was the method, and the copy in TCRdb shows in-frame clones only, minus some. The sample lists some 17,000 clones, roughly 90% occurring once. The sample consisted of CD8+ T cells sorted from blood. The receptors here all came from a person between 18 and 35 years old with CD3G deficiency. CDR3s include the opening cysteine and the closing phenylalanine or tryptophan. Each record gives: CDR3 length, J gene, V gene, D gene, clone size, CDR3 DNA, CDR3 protein. The D gene is left open where the match is weak. Clone size is not always given. Where it is, it says once, few, many or a class for expanded clones.

len: 18; j_gene: TRBJ1-2; v_gene: TRBV7-3; d_gene: .; abundance: large; CDR3nt: TGTGCCAGCAGCCCTTATCCCTTAGGAGCAGGGAGCGACTATGGCTACACCTTC; CDR3aa: CASSPYPLGAGSDYGYTF
len: 13; j_gene: TRBJ1-2; v_gene: TRBV2; d_gene: .; abundance: .; CDR3nt: TGTGCCAGCAGGGGAGTTTCGGGCTATGGCTACACCTTC; CDR3aa: CASRGVSGYGYTF
len: 19; j_gene: TRBJ2-1; v_gene: TRBV7-9; d_gene: TRBD2; abundance: .; CDR3nt: TGTGCCAGCAGCTTCCCGACTAGCGGGAGGGATAGCTCCTACAATGAGCAGTTCTTC; CDR3aa: CASSFPTSGRDSSYNEQFF
len: 13; j_gene: TRBJ1-2; v_gene: TRBV28; d_gene: .; abundance: .; CDR3nt: TGTGCCAGCAACCCAGGTTGGGGAGATGGCTACACCTTC; CDR3aa: CASNPGWGDGYTF
len: 13; j_gene: TRBJ1-1; v_gene: TRBV7-8; d_gene: .; abundance: .; CDR3nt: TGCGCCAGCAGCTATATGTCGGGAGCTGAAGCTTTCTTT; CDR3aa: CASSYMSGAEAFF
len: 13; j_gene: TRBJ2-7; v_gene: TRBV28; d_gene: .; abundance: .; CDR3nt: TGTGCCAGCAGTTCTCCCTGGCCCGGGGAGCAGTACTTC; CDR3aa: CASSSPWPGEQYF
len: 14; j_gene: TRBJ2-7; v_gene: TRBV7-7; d_gene: TRBD2; abundance: .; CDR3nt: TGCGCCAGCAGCCAAGGGGAGGGAACCTACGAGCAGTACTTC; CDR3aa: CASSQGEGTYEQYF
len: 12; j_gene: TRBJ1-2; v_gene: TRBV5-6; d_gene: .; abundance: .; CDR3nt: TGTGCCAGCAGCTCCCCTTTGGGTGGCTACACCTTC; CDR3aa: CASSSPLGGYTF
len: 12; j_gene: TRBJ1-4; v_gene: TRBV6-5; d_gene: .; abundance: .; CDR3nt: TGTGCCAGCAGTTCCCAGAGTGAAAAACTGTTTTTT; CDR3aa: CASSSQSEKLFF
len: 16; j_gene: TRBJ2-7; v_gene: TRBV11-2; d_gene: .; abundance: .; CDR3nt: TGTGCCAGCAGCTTAGCCCATTCGACCCTCGGGTACGAGCAGTACTTC; CDR3aa: CASSLAHSTLGYEQYF
len: 15; j_gene: TRBJ2-2; v_gene: TRBV5-4; d_gene: .; abundance: .; CDR3nt: TGTGCCAGCAGCTTATCGGCTTTTAACACCGGGGAGCTGTTTTTT; CDR3aa: CASSLSAFNTGELFF
len: 17; j_gene: TRBJ2-1; v_gene: TRBV27; d_gene: TRBD2; abundance: .; CDR3nt: TGTGCCAGCAGTTCTACCCCCCTAGCGGGGGGGCCGGGTGAGCAGTTCTTC; CDR3aa: CASSSTPLAGGPGEQFF
len: 13; j_gene: TRBJ2-5; v_gene: TRBV11-1; d_gene: TRBD2; abundance: .; CDR3nt: TGTGCCACCAAAGCGGGAGATGGAGAGACCCAGTACTTC; CDR3aa: CATKAGDGETQYF
len: 14; j_gene: TRBJ2-3; v_gene: TRBV5-1; d_gene: .; abundance: once; CDR3nt: TGCGCCAGCAGCTTGGAAGGGGGCACAGATACGCAGTATTTT; CDR3aa: CASSLEGGTDTQYF
len: 15; j_gene: TRBJ2-5; v_gene: TRBV27; d_gene: .; abundance: .; CDR3nt: TGTGCCAGCAGCTCCCTCAGGGAAGGGAAGGAGACCCAGTACTTC; CDR3aa: CASSSLREGKETQYF
len: 13; j_gene: TRBJ1-1; v_gene: TRBV2; d_gene: .; abundance: .; CDR3nt: TGTGCCAGCAGTATGTCTACCAACACTGAAGCTTTCTTT; CDR3aa: CASSMSTNTEAFF
len: 19; j_gene: TRBJ1-1; v_gene: TRBV18; d_gene: TRBD1; abundance: .; CDR3nt: TGTGCCAGCTCACCACCGGGGGGACAGGGTGGAATCTGGAGCACTGAAGCTTTCTTT; CDR3aa: CASSPPGGQGGIWSTEAFF
len: 15; j_gene: TRBJ2-7; v_gene: TRBV7-2; d_gene: TRBD2; abundance: .; CDR3nt: TGTGCCAGCAGCCCCCGGGCTAGCGGGTTCTACGAGCAGTACTTC; CDR3aa: CASSPRASGFYEQYF
len: 16; j_gene: TRBJ2-2; v_gene: TRBV4-1; d_gene: TRBD1; abundance: .; CDR3nt: TGCGCCAGCAGCTACACCGGGACAGGGGCCACGGGGGAGCTGTTTTTT; CDR3aa: CASSYTGTGATGELFF
len: 14; j_gene: TRBJ1-6; v_gene: TRBV10-2; d_gene: .; abundance: .; CDR3nt: TGCGCCAGCAGTGCAAGTCGACAGACCTCACCCCTCCACTTT; CDR3aa: CASSASRQTSPLHF
len: 17; j_gene: TRBJ2-7; v_gene: TRBV6-1; d_gene: TRBD2; abundance: .; CDR3nt: TGTGCCAGCAGTGTTGGGACTAGCGGGAGTCAACCCTACGAGCAGTACTTC; CDR3aa: CASSVGTSGSQPYEQYF
len: 16; j_gene: TRBJ2-2; v_gene: TRBV7-3; d_gene: TRBD2; abundance: .; CDR3nt: TGTGCCAGCAGCCCCGATCTAGCGGGGGACACCGGGGAGCTGTTTTTT; CDR3aa: CASSPDLAGDTGELFF
len: 14; j_gene: TRBJ2-3; v_gene: TRBV28; d_gene: .; abundance: .; CDR3nt: TGTGCCAGCATGGGCTGGGTCGACACAGATACGCAGTATTTT; CDR3aa: CASMGWVDTDTQYF
len: 12; j_gene: TRBJ2-7; v_gene: TRBV7-9; d_gene: .; abundance: .; CDR3nt: TGTGCCAGTACCGGGACACACTACGAGCAGTACTTC; CDR3aa: CASTGTHYEQYF
len: 16; j_gene: TRBJ1-1; v_gene: TRBV5-1; d_gene: .; abundance: .; CDR3nt: TGCGCCAGCAGCCCCGGGCCAGGGAAGAAGAACACTGAAGCTTTCTTT; CDR3aa: CASSPGPGKKNTEAFF
len: 14; j_gene: TRBJ1-1; v_gene: TRBV5-4; d_gene: .; abundance: .; CDR3nt: TGTGCCAGCAGCCCGGGACCAGGGAACACTGAAGCTTTCTTT; CDR3aa: CASSPGPGNTEAFF
len: 16; j_gene: TRBJ2-3; v_gene: TRBV5-1; d_gene: .; abundance: .; CDR3nt: TGCGCCAGCAGCTTGGACGTTCCGAGGGGCACAGATACGCAGTATTTT; CDR3aa: CASSLDVPRGTDTQYF
len: 13; j_gene: TRBJ2-7; v_gene: TRBV19; d_gene: .; abundance: .; CDR3nt: TGTGCCAGTAGTGACGGCCTCGAGTACGAGCAGTACTTC; CDR3aa: CASSDGLEYEQYF
len: 13; j_gene: TRBJ2-2; v_gene: TRBV5-1; d_gene: .; abundance: .; CDR3nt: TGCGCCAGCAGCTTGACGGGGTCCGGGGAGCTGTTTTTT; CDR3aa: CASSLTGSGELFF
len: 14; j_gene: TRBJ2-7; v_gene: TRBV2; d_gene: TRBD1; abundance: .; CDR3nt: TGTGCCAGTGGAGGGGACAGGAACATTTACGAGCAGTACTTC; CDR3aa: CASGGDRNIYEQYF
len: 16; j_gene: TRBJ2-7; v_gene: TRBV7-9; d_gene: .; abundance: .; CDR3nt: TGTGCCAGCAGTGGGGGTAAGGGATCGAGCTCCTACGAGCAGTACTTC; CDR3aa: CASSGGKGSSSYEQYF
len: 17; j_gene: TRBJ2-1; v_gene: TRBV14; d_gene: .; abundance: .; CDR3nt: TGTGCCAGCAGCCGGTCGACTATTACGGGGGCCTCCAATGAGCAGTTCTTC; CDR3aa: CASSRSTITGASNEQFF
len: 16; j_gene: TRBJ2-1; v_gene: TRBV7-9; d_gene: .; abundance: few; CDR3nt: TGTGCCAGCAGCTCCGTTGATTTAGGCCGTTACAATGAGCAGTTCTTC; CDR3aa: CASSSVDLGRYNEQFF
len: 14; j_gene: TRBJ2-2; v_gene: TRBV5-1; d_gene: TRBD1; abundance: .; CDR3nt: TGCGCCAGCAGCTTGGAGGGACAGGAGTACGGGCTGTTTTTT; CDR3aa: CASSLEGQEYGLFF
len: 15; j_gene: TRBJ1-4; v_gene: TRBV5-1; d_gene: TRBD1; abundance: once; CDR3nt: TGCGCCAGCAGTCCCCGGGACAGGGTATATGAAAAACTGTTTTTT; CDR3aa: CASSPRDRVYEKLFF
len: 15; j_gene: TRBJ2-7; v_gene: TRBV10-1; d_gene: .; abundance: .; CDR3nt: TGCGCCAGCTCCCCCCGGGCAGGGGATCCGGGAGAGCAGTACTTC; CDR3aa: CASSPRAGDPGEQYF
len: 15; j_gene: TRBJ2-7; v_gene: TRBV4-3; d_gene: TRBD2; abundance: once; CDR3nt: TGCGCCAGCAGCCAAGATCCCGGGGGGGCCTACGAGCAGTACTTC; CDR3aa: CASSQDPGGAYEQYF
len: 14; j_gene: TRBJ2-7; v_gene: TRBV5-1; d_gene: .; abundance: .; CDR3nt: TGCGCCAGCAGCGCCCGGGACCCAGCCTACGAGCAGTACTTC; CDR3aa: CASSARDPAYEQYF
len: 13; j_gene: TRBJ1-1; v_gene: TRBV28; d_gene: .; abundance: .; CDR3nt: TGTGCCAGCAGTTTTCGACCGAACACTGAAGCTTTCTTT; CDR3aa: CASSFRPNTEAFF
len: 13; j_gene: TRBJ1-6; v_gene: TRBV30; d_gene: .; abundance: .; CDR3nt: TGTGCCTGGAGTGTATTGACAGCTTCACCCCTCCACTTT; CDR3aa: CAWSVLTASPLHF
len: 16; j_gene: TRBJ2-2; v_gene: TRBV4-3; d_gene: .; abundance: .; CDR3nt: TGCGCCAGCAGCCACGGGACGGCAGCTAACACCGGGGAGCTGTTTTTT; CDR3aa: CASSHGTAANTGELFF
len: 15; j_gene: TRBJ1-6; v_gene: TRBV12-5; d_gene: .; abundance: .; CDR3nt: TGTGCTAGTGGTTTCAACAGCAGGGGATCCCCACCCCTCCACTTT; CDR3aa: CASGFNSRGSPPLHF
len: 14; j_gene: TRBJ2-2; v_gene: TRBV30; d_gene: .; abundance: .; CDR3nt: TGTGCCTCGGCCGGGCCCGGAGGCACCGGGGAGCTGTTTTTT; CDR3aa: CASAGPGGTGELFF
len: 14; j_gene: TRBJ2-5; v_gene: TRBV28; d_gene: TRBD1; abundance: .; CDR3nt: TGTGCCAGCAGTCCCGGACAGGGACACGAGACCCAGTACTTC; CDR3aa: CASSPGQGHETQYF
len: 12; j_gene: TRBJ2-7; v_gene: TRBV27; d_gene: TRBD1; abundance: .; CDR3nt: TGTGCCAGTGCCGGACAGGCCTACGAGCAGTACTTC; CDR3aa: CASAGQAYEQYF